Following are 26 T cell receptor beta chains from one sample sequenced in a study of regulatory T cells in long-lasting Graves disease. Indicated time point: newly diagnosed GD, antithyroid drugs for less than 3 months. The TCR library was prepared using RNA isolated from PBMCs. Both iRepertoire HTBI primers and Arm-PCR of CDR3 regions were used to build the TCR beta libraries. TCRdb used MiXCR to reprocess the multiplex PCR reads, holding one entry per CDR3 protein. The table records under 800,000 distinct CDR3 sequences, approximately 15% of them present only once. This same sample was also part of a study on T cells in Graves' hyperthyroidism and ophthalmopathy.

Sequenced material: peripheral blood mononuclear cells (PBMCs), taken at new diagnosis, from a patient treated with antithyroid drugs. These receptors were taken from a woman in her thirties with Graves disease.

V usage is TRBV28 and J usage is TRBJ1-4; TRBD1 might be the D (5 bases). V was trimmed by 5 bases and J by 0 bases, leaving 16 bases between them. CDR3 length: 17 residues. Germline values: CDR1 MDHEN, CDR2 SYDVKM. CDR3 amino acids: CASSPPPEGATNEKLFF. The CDR3 region has the DNA TGTGCCAGCAGTCCCCCCCCGGAAGGGGCAACTAATGAAAAACTGTTTTTT. Full variable domain (remainder filled in from reference TRBV28 and TRBJ1-4): DVKVTQSSRYLVKRTGEKVFLECVQDMDHENMFWYRQDPGLGLRLIYFSYDVKMKEKGDIPEGYSVSREKKERFSLILESASTNQTSMYLCASSPPPEGATNEKLFFGSGTQLSVL.

This clonotype was counted many times. A much larger clone sits a single nucleotide away, making a read error possible. This chain connects TRBV12-3 or TRBV12-4 to TRBJ2-7; D might be TRBD1 (5 bases). The CDR3 is 13 amino acids. Trimming shortened V by 4 bases and J by 0 bases, and 7 bases separated the two germline ends. CDR3 sequence (DNA): TGTGCCAGCAGTTCGACAGCCTCCTACGAGCAGTACTTC. Protein: CASSSTASYEQYF.

Turning to this clonotype: Given a much more abundant clone one base away, this may be a read error. The chain recombines TRBV15 with TRBJ2-5; 12 nucleotides align to TRBD2. Germline values: CDR1 LNHNV, CDR2 YYDKDF (reference sequence). The CDR3 is made up of 16 amino acids. CDR3 amino acids: CATSGILAGGGETQCF. Written as DNA, the CDR3 is TGTGCCACCAGCGGAATACTAGCGGGAGGAGGAGAGACCCAGTGCTTC.

The chain couples TRBV5-5 to TRBJ2-1, with 14 bases aligning to TRBD2. Germline V gives CDR1 SGHKS, CDR2 YYEKEE (reference sequence). The CDR3 extends over 17 amino acids. The CDR3 sequence: CASGSGAGTSGSDEQFF. The CDR3 coding sequence is TGTGCGAGCGGGTCGGGCGCGGGGACTAGCGGGAGCGATGAGCAGTTCTTC. The full variable domain, with the rest looked up from reference TRBV5-5 and TRBJ2-1, is DAGVTQSPTHLIKTRGQQVTLRCSPISGHKSVSWYQQVLGQGPQFIFQYYEKEERGRGNFPDRFSARQFPNYSSELNVNALLLGDSALYLCASGSGAGTSGSDEQFFGPGTRLTVL.

The rearrangement uses TRBV15 and TRBJ2-5; D is perhaps TRBD1 (6 bases). The CDR3 is 16 amino acids. CDR1 is LNHNV, CDR2 YYDKDF, per germline (reference sequence). Between the trimmed V and J ends, which lost 8 bases and 2 bases, there was a span of 21 bases. The CDR3 sequence: CATGGQKDGFQETQYF. CDR3 in DNA: TGTGCCACCGGGGGCCAGAAAGACGGATTTCAAGAGACCCAGTACTTC.

This clonotype was recorded many times. The genes are TRBV29-1 and TRBJ2-3; D is uncertain. The ends were cut back, 1 base at V and 2 bases at J, with 16 bases in the middle. Germline-derived CDR1 and CDR2 are SQVTM and ANQGSEA. The CDR3 has 16 residues. The CDR3, as DNA: TGCAGCGTTGAAGGAGACGACCGGGCCCTCACAGATACGCAGTATTTT. Its protein product is CSVEGDDRALTDTQYF.

This clonotype was counted many times. The chain has TRBV27 and TRBJ2-5, with 7 nucleotides matching TRBD1. With 4 bases clipped from V and 4 bases from J, the junction kept 9 bases outside the gene matches. The CDR3 contains 15 residues. Germline values: CDR1 MNHEY, CDR2 SMNVEV (reference sequence). In nucleotides, the CDR3 is TGTGCCAGCAGTTCCTATGGACAGGTTCGAGAGACCCAGTACTTC. Its translation is CASSSYGQVRETQYF.

This clonotype was seen a handful of times. This chain uses TRBV5-1 with TRBJ1-1; possible D gene TRBD1, 5 bases. CDR1 and CDR2 (germline): SGHRS, YFSETQ. The CDR3 covers 15 residues. V gave up 0 bases and J gave up 0 bases, with 9 bases separating them. CDR3 in amino acids: CASSLGRGVNTEAFF. The CDR3 nucleotides read TGCGCCAGCAGCTTGGGGAGAGGGGTGAACACTGAAGCTTTCTTT.

The table lists this clonotype with a few counts. This chain joins TRBV14 and TRBJ2-7, with D perhaps matching TRBD2 (5 bases). Looked up from germline, CDR1 is SGHDN and CDR2 is FVKESK. The CDR3 runs to 13 residues. The V and J ends lost 1 base and 8 bases respectively, with 12 bases between them. CDR3 coding DNA: TGTGCCAGCAGCCAAGGGACTCCCCGCCAGCAGTACTTC. This translates into CASSQGTPRQQYF.

This clonotype was detected a few times. The chain is built from TRBV6-1 and TRBJ1-5; D is possibly TRBD1 (5 bases). Germline V gene sequence: CDR1 MNHNS, CDR2 SASEGT. The CDR3 has 13 amino acids. The germline V and J ends were trimmed by 8 bases and 1 base, with 9 bases remaining between them. The DNA for the CDR3 is TGTGCCAGCTGGAGGGGAAGCAATCAGCCCCAGCATTTT. Translation gives CASWRGSNQPQHF.

This clonotype was observed at least ten times. CDR3 in amino acids: CASSLGRQLVNQPQHF. For the CDR3, the DNA is TGTGCCAGCAGTTTGGGCAGGCAGCTAGTGAACCAGCCCCAGCATTTT. The rearrangement joins TRBV12-3 or TRBV12-4 to TRBJ1-5, with D unclear. The CDR3 spans 16 residues. The V gene lost 3 bases and the J gene lost 7 bases, with 19 bases spanning the gap.

This sequence joins TRBV7-2 and TRBJ1-5, with D possibly being TRBD1 (6 bases). Between the trimmed V and J ends, which lost 5 bases and 7 bases, there was a span of 15 bases. The CDR3 loop spans 14 amino acids. The V gene's germline CDR1 is SGHTA and CDR2 FQGNSA. CDR3 region: CASSGIQGNQPQHF. The DNA for the CDR3 is TGTGCCAGCAGCGGGATCCAGGGGAACCAGCCCCAGCATTTT. The entire variable domain, with the rest obtained from reference TRBV7-2 and TRBJ1-5, is as follows: GAGVSQSPSNKVTEKGKDVELRCDPISGHTALYWYRQSLGQGLEFLIYFQGNSAPDKSGLPSDRFSAERTGGSVSTLTIQRTQQEDSAVYLCASSGIQGNQPQHFGDGTRLSIL.

This clonotype occurred many times. This sequence joins TRBV6-2 or TRBV6-3 and TRBJ1-2; D not certain. The length of the CDR3 is 13 residues. Germline V gene sequence: CDR1 MNHEY, CDR2 SVGEGT. V dropped 7 bases and J dropped 3 bases, with 12 bases sitting between them. The CDR3 DNA follows: TGTGCCAGCACGTTGGGGTTCGACTATGGCTACACCTTC. Translated: CASTLGFDYGYTF.

The rearrangement links TRBV10-3 to TRBJ2-1, with 12 bases aligning to TRBD2. V dropped 3 bases and J dropped 7; count of bases not matched to a gene: 1. The CDR3 extends over 14 amino acids. CDR1 ENHRY and CDR2 SYGVKD come from the germline V gene. Here the CDR3 reads CAISDLAGGNEQFF. CDR3 nucleotide sequence: TGTGCCATCAGTGACCTAGCGGGAGGGAATGAGCAGTTCTTC.

This clonotype was recorded a few times. The genes are TRBV10-3 and TRBJ1-4, with unresolved D. The germline V and J ends were trimmed by 2 bases and 10 bases, with 17 bases remaining between them. Per germline, CDR1 ENHRY and CDR2 SYGVKD. The CDR3 contains 15 residues. For the CDR3, the DNA is TGTGCCATCAGTGAGGGGTGGGGTGATGTTGGAAAACTGTTTTTT. Amino acid sequence: CAISEGWGDVGKLFF.

For this clonotype: A much larger clone is a single base away; this may be a read error. CDR3 sequence reads: CASSADLRQGRNGYTF. In DNA form, the CDR3 reads TGTGCCAGCAGTGCCGACCTACGACAGGGACGTAATGGCTACACCTTC. The chain carries TRBV27 and TRBJ1-2; 7 positions match TRBD1. Germline V gene lookup returns CDR1 MNHEY and CDR2 SMNVEV (reference sequence). The CDR3 contains 16 residues. V lost 5 bases and J lost 6; bases outside the gene matches: 15.

To note about this clonotype: Since a much larger clone is just one base distant, this may be a read error. The rearrangement links TRBV7-2 to TRBJ2-7; 7 nucleotides align to TRBD2. J gave up 2 bases and V 5 bases, and 6 bases lay outside the gene matches. CDR1 is SGHTA and CDR2 is FQGNSA in the germline V gene. The CDR3 extends over 14 amino acids. The CDR3 region has the DNA TGTGCCAGCAGCGCTACGGGACTACCCTACGAGCAGTACTTC. Translated, it gives CASSATGLPYEQYF.

This sequence joins TRBV19 and TRBJ2-1; weak D call: TRBD2 (6 bases). Germline V gene lookup returns CDR1 LNHDA and CDR2 SQIVND (reference sequence). This CDR3 comprises 12 residues. The V end lost 3 bases, the J end lost 14 bases, and 14 bases lay between the germline ends. The CDR3 DNA sequence: TGTGCCAGTAGTATGAAATTAGGAGGGAAGTTCTTC. This codes for CASSMKLGGKFF.

The chain has TRBV19 and TRBJ1-2, with D possibly TRBD1 on 6 matching bases. This CDR3 has 12 amino acids. Trimming left V 9 bases short and J 2 bases short, with 10 bases between. Germline CDR1 is LNHDA and CDR2 is SQIVND (reference sequence). CDR3 nucleotide sequence: TGTGCCAGCACAGGGCCCAACTATGGCTACACCTTC. Residues: CASTGPNYGYTF.

This clonotype was seen many times. This rearrangement joins TRBV30 to TRBJ1-1, with a tentative D call TRBD1 (5 bases). Deletions cut 3 bases from V and 4 bases from J, with 9 bases between. The CDR3 is 12 residues long. Germline values: CDR1 GTSNPN, CDR2 SVGIG (reference sequence). This chain's CDR3 is CAWSWGGTEAFF. The CDR3 DNA sequence: TGTGCCTGGAGCTGGGGGGGCACTGAAGCTTTCTTT.

The V call is TRBV4-2, the J call TRBJ2-5; TRBD1 matches 7 bases. Germline values: CDR1 LGHNA, CDR2 YNFKEQ. The CDR3 loop spans 14 amino acids. V trimming: 3 bases; J trimming: 2 bases; junction bases outside the gene matches: 3. CDR3 loop: CASSQGDSQETQYF. Written as DNA, the CDR3 is TGTGCCAGCAGCCAGGGGGACAGTCAAGAGACCCAGTACTTC.

In its sample, this clonotype was seen a few times. The chain has TRBV30 and TRBJ1-6, with D possibly TRBD1 on 5 matching bases. The ends were cut back, 4 bases at V and 6 bases at J, with 10 bases in the middle. The CDR3 consists of 13 residues. From germline, CDR1 is GTSNPN and CDR2 SVGIG (reference sequence). CDR3 protein: CAWTVRGNSPLHF. The CDR3 region has the DNA TGTGCCTGGACGGTTAGGGGTAATTCACCCCTCCACTTT.

This clonotype was observed at least ten times. The V gene is TRBV11-2, the J gene TRBJ2-7, with 7 bases fitting TRBD1. The trim removed 1 base at V and 3 bases at J, leaving 3 bases unmatched. This CDR3 has 14 amino acids. Looked up from germline, CDR1 is SGHAT and CDR2 is FQNNGV. CDR3 DNA sequence: TGTGCCAGCAGCTTAGGGGACAGAGACTACGAGCAGTACTTC. Amino acid sequence: CASSLGDRDYEQYF.

The chain has TRBV19 and TRBJ1-5; perhaps TRBD1 as D (5 bases). Germline values: CDR1 LNHDA, CDR2 SQIVND (reference sequence). The V end was cut by 7 bases, the J end by 6 bases, with 16 bases between. The CDR3 contains 14 residues. The CDR3 DNA sequence: TGTGCCAGTAAGGGCAGGGAGAAGAGTCAGCCCCAGCATTTT. Residues: CASKGREKSQPQHF.

J is TRBJ2-7 and V is TRBV5-1; D not certain. The CDR3 covers 15 residues. Between the trimmed V and J ends, which lost 1 base and 0 bases, there was a span of 11 bases. Germline loops: CDR1 SGHRS, CDR2 YFSETQ. In nucleotides, the CDR3 is TGCGCCAGCAGCTTGCGGGCGGAGAGCTCCTACGAGCAGTACTTC. The encoded protein is CASSLRAESSYEQYF.

This clonotype was detected many times. The rearrangement uses TRBV12-5 and TRBJ1-2, with TRBD1 as a possible D gene (6 bases). Germline CDR1 LGHNT, CDR2 FRNRAP. CDR3 length equals 15 residues. Between the trimmed V and J ends, which lost 6 bases and 2 bases, there was a span of 16 bases. As DNA, the CDR3 is TGTGCTAGTGGCAAGACAGGCCGACACAACTATGGCTACACCTTC. It yields the protein CASGKTGRHNYGYTF.